The clone carrying this T cell receptor (beta chain) was counted many times. These data come from a study of T cells in Graves' hyperthyroidism and ophthalmopathy. RNA transcripts served as the template for amplifying TCR beta CDR3 regions. RT-PCR in the first round (using the HTBI primer set) targeted the TCR CDR3. TCRdb re-derived calls from the multiplex PCR reads in MiXCR, one entry per CDR3 protein. The sample contains around 190,000 distinct CDR3 sequences, less than 20% of which appear only once. Graves' hyperthyroidism showing no ophthalmopathy progression within 18 months was considered stable. Lactation, pregnancy, other autoimmune disease or uncontrolled infection excluded patients. Using around 10 ml of fresh peripheral blood, PBMCs were prepared. The TCR originated in a woman in her fifties or sixties with Graves' hyperthyroidism. Sequences were obtained from blood.

The chain's CDR3 is CASGDRAHTDTQYF. The CDR3 coding sequence is TGTGCTAGTGGGGACAGGGCACACACAGATACGCAGTATTTT. The chain recombines TRBV12-5 with TRBJ2-3; TRBD1 aligns across 8 bases. This CDR3 is built from 14 residues. Germline assignment: CDR1 LGHNT and CDR2 FRNRAP. V lost 6 bases, J lost 2 bases, and 4 bases stayed unmatched.